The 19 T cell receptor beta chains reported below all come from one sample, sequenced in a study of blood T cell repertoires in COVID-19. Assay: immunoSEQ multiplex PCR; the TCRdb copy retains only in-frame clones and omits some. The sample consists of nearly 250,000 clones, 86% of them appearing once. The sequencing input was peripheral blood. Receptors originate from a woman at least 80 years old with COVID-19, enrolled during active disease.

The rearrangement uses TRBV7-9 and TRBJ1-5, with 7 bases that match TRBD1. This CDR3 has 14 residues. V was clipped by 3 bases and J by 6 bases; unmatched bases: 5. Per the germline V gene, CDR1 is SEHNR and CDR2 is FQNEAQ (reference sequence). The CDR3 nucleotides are TGTGCCAGCAGCTTCTCAGGGGGGATTCAGCCCCAGCATTTT. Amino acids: CASSFSGGIQPQHF.

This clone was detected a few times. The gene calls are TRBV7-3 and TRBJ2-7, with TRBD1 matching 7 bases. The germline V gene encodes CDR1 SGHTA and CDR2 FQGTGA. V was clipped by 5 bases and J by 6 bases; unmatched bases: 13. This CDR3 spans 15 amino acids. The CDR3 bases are TGTGCCAGCAGCCCATCGGGGACAGTCGTAGCCGAGCAGTACTTC. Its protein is CASSPSGTVVAEQYF.

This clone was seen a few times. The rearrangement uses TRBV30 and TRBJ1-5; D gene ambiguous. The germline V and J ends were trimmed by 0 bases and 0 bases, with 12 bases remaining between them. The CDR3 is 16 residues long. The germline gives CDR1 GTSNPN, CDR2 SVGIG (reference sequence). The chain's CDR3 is CAWSVNGVSSNQPQHF. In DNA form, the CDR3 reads TGTGCCTGGAGTGTGAACGGGGTCAGTAGCAATCAGCCCCAGCATTTT.

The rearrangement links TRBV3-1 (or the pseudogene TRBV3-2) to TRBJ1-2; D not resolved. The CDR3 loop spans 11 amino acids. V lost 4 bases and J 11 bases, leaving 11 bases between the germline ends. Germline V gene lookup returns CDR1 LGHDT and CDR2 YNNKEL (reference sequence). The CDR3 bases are TGTGCCAGCAGCCTAAAAAAAGAGTACACCTTC. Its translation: CASSLKKEYTF.

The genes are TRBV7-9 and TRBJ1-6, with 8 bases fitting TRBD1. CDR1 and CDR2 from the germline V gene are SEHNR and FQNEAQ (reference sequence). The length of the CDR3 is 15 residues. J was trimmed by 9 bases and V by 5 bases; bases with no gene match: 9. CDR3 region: CASSILRDRRSPLHF. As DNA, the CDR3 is TGTGCCAGCAGCATACTCCGGGACAGGCGTTCACCCCTCCACTTT.

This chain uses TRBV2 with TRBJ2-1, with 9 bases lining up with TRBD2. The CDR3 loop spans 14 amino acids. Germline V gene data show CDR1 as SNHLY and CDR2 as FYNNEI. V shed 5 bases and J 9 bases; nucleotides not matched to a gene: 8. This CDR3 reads CASSPERGVGEQFF. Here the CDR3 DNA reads TGTGCCAGCAGTCCTGAGCGGGGGGTCGGTGAGCAGTTCTTC.

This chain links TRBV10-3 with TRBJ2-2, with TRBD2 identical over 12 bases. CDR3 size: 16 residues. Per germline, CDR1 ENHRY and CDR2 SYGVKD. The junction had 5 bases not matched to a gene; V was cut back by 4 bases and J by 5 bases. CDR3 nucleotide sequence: TGTGCCATCAGTGCCGGACTAGCGGGATTGACCGGGGAGCTGTTTTTT. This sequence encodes CAISAGLAGLTGELFF.

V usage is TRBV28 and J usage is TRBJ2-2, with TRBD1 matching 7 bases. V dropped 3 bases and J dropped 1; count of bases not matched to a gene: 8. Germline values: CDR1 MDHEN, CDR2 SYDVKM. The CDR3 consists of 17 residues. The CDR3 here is CASSFRFGQENTGELFF. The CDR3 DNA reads TGTGCCAGCAGTTTTAGGTTTGGACAGGAGAACACCGGGGAGCTGTTTTTT.

The CDR3 DNA reads TGTGCCAGCAGCTCTCAGGTGATGGGCGAAAAACTGTTTTTT. This sequence encodes CASSSQVMGEKLFF. V and J are TRBV11-2 and TRBJ1-4; D remains ambiguous. This CDR3 spans 14 amino acids. Between the trimmed V and J ends, which lost 4 bases and 8 bases, there was a span of 14 bases. Germline V lookup: CDR1 SGHAT, CDR2 FQNNGV. Based on the CDR3 plus reference TRBV11-2 and TRBJ1-4, the full variable domain is EAGVAQSPRYKIIEKRQSVAFWCNPISGHATLYWYQQILGQGPKLLIQFQNNGVVDDSQLPKDRFSAERLKGVDSTLKIQPAKLEDSAVYLCASSSQVMGEKLFFGSGTQLSVL.

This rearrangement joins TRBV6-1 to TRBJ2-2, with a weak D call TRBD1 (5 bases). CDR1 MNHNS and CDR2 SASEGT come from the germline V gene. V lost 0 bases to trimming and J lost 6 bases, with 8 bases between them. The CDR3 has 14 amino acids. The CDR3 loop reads CASSEATRAGELFF. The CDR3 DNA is TGTGCCAGCAGTGAAGCTACCAGGGCCGGGGAGCTGTTTTTT.

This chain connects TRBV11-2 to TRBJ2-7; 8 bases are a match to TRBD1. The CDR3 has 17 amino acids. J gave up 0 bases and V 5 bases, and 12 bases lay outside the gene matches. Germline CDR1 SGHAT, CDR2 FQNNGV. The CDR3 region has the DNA TGTGCCAGCAGCCCCCTCTGGACAGGGATCAGCTCCTACGAGCAGTACGTC. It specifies CASSPLWTGISSYEQYV.

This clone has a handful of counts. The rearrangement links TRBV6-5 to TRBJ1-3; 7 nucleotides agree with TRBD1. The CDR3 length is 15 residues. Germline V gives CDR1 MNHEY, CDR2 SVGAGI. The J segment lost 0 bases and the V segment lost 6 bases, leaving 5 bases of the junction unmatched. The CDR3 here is CASSRGTVSGNTIYF. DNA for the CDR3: TGTGCCAGCAGCCGAGGGACAGTCTCTGGAAACACCATATATTTT.

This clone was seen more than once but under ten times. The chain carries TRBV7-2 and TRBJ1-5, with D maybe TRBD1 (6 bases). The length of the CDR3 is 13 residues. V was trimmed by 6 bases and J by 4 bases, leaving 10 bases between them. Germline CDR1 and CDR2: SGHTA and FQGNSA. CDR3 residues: CASRGGLNQPQHF. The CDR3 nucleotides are TGTGCCAGCAGGGGGGGGCTGAATCAGCCCCAGCATTTT.

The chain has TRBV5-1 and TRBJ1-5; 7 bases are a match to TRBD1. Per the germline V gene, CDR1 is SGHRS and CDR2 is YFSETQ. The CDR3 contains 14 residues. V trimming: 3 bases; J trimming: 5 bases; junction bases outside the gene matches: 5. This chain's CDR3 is CASSSTGVDQPQHF. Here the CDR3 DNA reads TGCGCCAGCAGCTCTACAGGGGTGGATCAGCCCCAGCATTTT.

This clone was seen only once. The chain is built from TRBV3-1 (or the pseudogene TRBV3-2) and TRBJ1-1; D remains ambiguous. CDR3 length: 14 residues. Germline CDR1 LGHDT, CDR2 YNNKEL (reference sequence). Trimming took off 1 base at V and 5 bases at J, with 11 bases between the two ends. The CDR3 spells CASSQGRVGTEAFF. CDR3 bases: TGTGCCAGCAGCCAAGGGCGGGTGGGAACTGAAGCTTTCTTT.

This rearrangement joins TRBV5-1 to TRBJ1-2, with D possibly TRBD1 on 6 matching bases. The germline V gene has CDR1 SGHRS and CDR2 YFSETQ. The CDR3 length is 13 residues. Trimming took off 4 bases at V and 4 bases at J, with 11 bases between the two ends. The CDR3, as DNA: TGCGCCAGCAGCCGGGACATAAGCTATGGCTACACCTTC. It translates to CASSRDISYGYTF.

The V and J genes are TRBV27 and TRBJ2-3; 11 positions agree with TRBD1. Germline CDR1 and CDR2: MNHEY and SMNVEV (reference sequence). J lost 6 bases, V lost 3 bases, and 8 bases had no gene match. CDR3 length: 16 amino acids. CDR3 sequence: CASSFGWDRGMDTQYF. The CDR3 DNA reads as TGTGCCAGCAGTTTTGGGTGGGACAGGGGGATGGATACGCAGTATTTT.

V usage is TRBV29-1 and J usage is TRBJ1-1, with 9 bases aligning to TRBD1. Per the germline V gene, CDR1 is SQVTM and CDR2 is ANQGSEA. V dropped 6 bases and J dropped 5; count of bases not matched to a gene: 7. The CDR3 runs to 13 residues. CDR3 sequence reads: CSVGTGGRTEAFF. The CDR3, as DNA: TGCAGCGTGGGCACAGGGGGCAGGACTGAAGCTTTCTTT. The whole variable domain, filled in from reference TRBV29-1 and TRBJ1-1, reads SAVISQKPSRDICQRGTSLTIQCQVDSQVTMMFWYRQQPGQSLTLIATANQGSEATYESGFVIDKFPISRPNLTFSTLTVSNMSPEDSSIYLCSVGTGGRTEAFFGQGTRLTVV.

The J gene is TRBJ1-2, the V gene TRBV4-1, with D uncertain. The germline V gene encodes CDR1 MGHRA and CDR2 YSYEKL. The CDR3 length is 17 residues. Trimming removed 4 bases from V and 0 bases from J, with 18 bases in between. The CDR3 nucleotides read TGCGCCAGCAGCCCCAAGATAGCACCGGCTGCTAACTATGGCTACACCTTC. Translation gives CASSPKIAPAANYGYTF.